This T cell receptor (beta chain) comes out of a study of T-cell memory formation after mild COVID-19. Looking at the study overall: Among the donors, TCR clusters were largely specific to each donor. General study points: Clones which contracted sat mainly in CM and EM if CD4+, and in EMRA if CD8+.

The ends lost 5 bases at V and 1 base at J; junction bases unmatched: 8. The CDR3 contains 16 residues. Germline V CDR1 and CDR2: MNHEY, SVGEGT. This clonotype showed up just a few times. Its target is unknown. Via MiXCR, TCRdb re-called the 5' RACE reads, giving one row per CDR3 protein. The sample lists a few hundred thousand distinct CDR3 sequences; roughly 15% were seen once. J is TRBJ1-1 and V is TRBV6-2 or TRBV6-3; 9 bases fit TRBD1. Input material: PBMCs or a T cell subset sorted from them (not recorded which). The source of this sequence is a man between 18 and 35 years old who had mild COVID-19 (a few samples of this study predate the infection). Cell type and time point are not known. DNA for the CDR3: TGTGCCAGCAGTCCCTACTACAGGGGGCAGAACACTGAAGCTTTCTTT. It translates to CASSPYYRGQNTEAFF.